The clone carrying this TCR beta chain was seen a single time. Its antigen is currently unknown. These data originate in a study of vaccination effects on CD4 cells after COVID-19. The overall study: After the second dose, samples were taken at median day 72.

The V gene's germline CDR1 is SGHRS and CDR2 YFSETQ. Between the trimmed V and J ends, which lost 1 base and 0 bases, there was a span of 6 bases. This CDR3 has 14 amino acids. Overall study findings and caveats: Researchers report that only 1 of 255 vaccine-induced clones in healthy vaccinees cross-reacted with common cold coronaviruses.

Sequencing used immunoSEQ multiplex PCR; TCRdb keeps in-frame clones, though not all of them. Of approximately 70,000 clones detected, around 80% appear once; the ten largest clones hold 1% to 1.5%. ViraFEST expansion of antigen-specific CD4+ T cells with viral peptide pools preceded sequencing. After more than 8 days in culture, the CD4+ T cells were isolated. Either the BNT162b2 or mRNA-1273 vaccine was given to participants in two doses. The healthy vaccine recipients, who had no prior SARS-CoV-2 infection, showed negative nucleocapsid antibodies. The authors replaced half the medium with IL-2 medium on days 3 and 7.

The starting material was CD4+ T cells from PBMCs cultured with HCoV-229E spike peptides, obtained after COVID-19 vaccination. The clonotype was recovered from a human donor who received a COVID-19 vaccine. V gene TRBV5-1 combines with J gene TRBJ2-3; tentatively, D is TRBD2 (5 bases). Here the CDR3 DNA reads TGCGCCAGCAGCTTGAGGACTAGCACAGATACGCAGTATTTT. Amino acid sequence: CASSLRTSTDTQYF.